A selection of T cell receptor beta chains follows, all from one sample in a study of cytomegalovirus exposure and HLA in healthy donors. Some clones are missing from TCRdb's copy, which holds only in-frame ones; the method was immunoSEQ multiplex PCR. The sample lists 110,000 to 150,000 clones, about 76% occurring once. The sequencing input was PBMCs. The origin of the receptors is a man between 18 and 29 years old in good health and CMV-seronegative. Both conserved end residues are part of each CDR3. Each record gives: V gene, D gene, J gene, clone size, CDR3 protein, CDR3 DNA. A D gene is named only where the DNA matches it firmly. Rows may omit the clone size; those that give it use once, few, many or a size class.

TRBV18	TRBD1	TRBJ1-1	NA	CASSPGTGRTEAFF	TGTGCCAGCTCACCAGGGACAGGGAGAACTGAAGCTTTCTTT
TRBV28	NA	TRBJ2-7	NA	CASSLYVQFSSYEQYF	TGTGCCAGCAGTTTGTATGTCCAGTTCAGTTCCTACGAGCAGTACTTC
TRBV18	NA	TRBJ1-2	once	CASSPPAGNYGYTF	TGTGCCAGCTCACCACCGGCCGGGAACTATGGCTACACCTTC
TRBV18	NA	TRBJ2-1	NA	CASSPPAGFSYNEQFF	TGTGCCAGCTCACCACCTGCGGGATTCTCCTACAATGAGCAGTTCTTC
TRBV19	TRBD1	TRBJ1-5	few	CASSIRGQGSQPQHF	TGTGCCAGTAGTATTCGAGGACAGGGTAGTCAGCCCCAGCATTTT
TRBV13	NA	TRBJ1-6	NA	CASSLSYSPNSPLHF	TGTGCCAGCAGCCTCAGTTATTCCCCTAATTCACCCCTCCACTTT
TRBV7-3	TRBD2	TRBJ2-1	NA	CASSLIAGGLSEQFF	TGTGCCAGCAGCTTAATTGCGGGGGGGCTTAGTGAGCAGTTCTTC
TRBV28	NA	TRBJ1-1	NA	CASSFLVGNTEAFF	TGTGCCAGCAGTTTTCTCGTCGGGAACACTGAAGCTTTCTTT
TRBV5-1	NA	TRBJ2-2	NA	CASSFSGGRNTGELFF	TGCGCCAGCAGCTTCAGTGGAGGCCGAAACACCGGGGAGCTGTTTTTT
TRBV29-1	TRBD1	TRBJ2-5	NA	CSVVTGRSQETQYF	TGCAGCGTCGTGACAGGGCGCTCCCAAGAGACCCAGTACTTC
TRBV28	TRBD1	TRBJ2-1	NA	CASSLSGTGGVWQFF	TGTGCCAGCAGTTTATCCGGGACAGGGGGCGTCTGGCAGTTCTTC
TRBV7-7	TRBD1	TRBJ2-1	NA	CASSPGQNNEQFF	TGTGCCAGCAGCCCGGGACAGAACAATGAGCAGTTCTTC
TRBV9	TRBD1	TRBJ1-1	NA	CASTRDSSLMNTEAFF	TGTGCCAGCACCCGGGACAGTTCTCTCATGAACACTGAAGCTTTCTTT
TRBV7-9	NA	TRBJ1-2	NA	CASSSQGSYGYTF	TGTGCCAGCAGCTCCCAGGGTTCCTATGGCTACACCTTC
TRBV6-1	NA	TRBJ1-4	few	CASDVRGSTNEKLFF	TGTGCCAGCGATGTCAGGGGCTCAACTAATGAAAAACTGTTTTTT
TRBV10-2	NA	TRBJ1-1	NA	CASSESGYGEEAFF	TGCGCCAGCAGTGAGTCGGGCTATGGTGAAGAAGCTTTCTTT
TRBV28	TRBD1	TRBJ1-5	NA	CASSSPGQGNFQPQHF	TGTGCCAGCAGTTCACCGGGACAGGGGAATTTCCAGCCCCAGCATTTT
TRBV4-1	NA	TRBJ2-2	NA	CASSQDRSTGELFF	TGCGCCAGCAGCCAAGATAGGAGTACCGGGGAGCTGTTTTTT
TRBV5-5	NA	TRBJ1-5	NA	CASSLMVGQPQHF	TGTGCCAGCAGCTTGATGGTCGGGCAGCCCCAGCATTTT
TRBV7-9	TRBD1	TRBJ1-6	NA	CASSSGQGNNSPLHF	TGTGCCAGCAGCTCGGGACAGGGGAATAATTCACCCCTCCACTTT
TRBV21-1	NA	TRBJ1-3	NA	CASSKGVTLSGNTIYF	TGTGCCAGCAGCAAAGGAGTTACGCTCTCTGGAAACACCATATATTTT
TRBV4-1	NA	TRBJ2-5	NA	CASSQDLIVDGRGETQYF	TGCGCCAGCAGCCAAGATCTAATTGTCGATGGCAGGGGCGAGACCCAGTACTTC